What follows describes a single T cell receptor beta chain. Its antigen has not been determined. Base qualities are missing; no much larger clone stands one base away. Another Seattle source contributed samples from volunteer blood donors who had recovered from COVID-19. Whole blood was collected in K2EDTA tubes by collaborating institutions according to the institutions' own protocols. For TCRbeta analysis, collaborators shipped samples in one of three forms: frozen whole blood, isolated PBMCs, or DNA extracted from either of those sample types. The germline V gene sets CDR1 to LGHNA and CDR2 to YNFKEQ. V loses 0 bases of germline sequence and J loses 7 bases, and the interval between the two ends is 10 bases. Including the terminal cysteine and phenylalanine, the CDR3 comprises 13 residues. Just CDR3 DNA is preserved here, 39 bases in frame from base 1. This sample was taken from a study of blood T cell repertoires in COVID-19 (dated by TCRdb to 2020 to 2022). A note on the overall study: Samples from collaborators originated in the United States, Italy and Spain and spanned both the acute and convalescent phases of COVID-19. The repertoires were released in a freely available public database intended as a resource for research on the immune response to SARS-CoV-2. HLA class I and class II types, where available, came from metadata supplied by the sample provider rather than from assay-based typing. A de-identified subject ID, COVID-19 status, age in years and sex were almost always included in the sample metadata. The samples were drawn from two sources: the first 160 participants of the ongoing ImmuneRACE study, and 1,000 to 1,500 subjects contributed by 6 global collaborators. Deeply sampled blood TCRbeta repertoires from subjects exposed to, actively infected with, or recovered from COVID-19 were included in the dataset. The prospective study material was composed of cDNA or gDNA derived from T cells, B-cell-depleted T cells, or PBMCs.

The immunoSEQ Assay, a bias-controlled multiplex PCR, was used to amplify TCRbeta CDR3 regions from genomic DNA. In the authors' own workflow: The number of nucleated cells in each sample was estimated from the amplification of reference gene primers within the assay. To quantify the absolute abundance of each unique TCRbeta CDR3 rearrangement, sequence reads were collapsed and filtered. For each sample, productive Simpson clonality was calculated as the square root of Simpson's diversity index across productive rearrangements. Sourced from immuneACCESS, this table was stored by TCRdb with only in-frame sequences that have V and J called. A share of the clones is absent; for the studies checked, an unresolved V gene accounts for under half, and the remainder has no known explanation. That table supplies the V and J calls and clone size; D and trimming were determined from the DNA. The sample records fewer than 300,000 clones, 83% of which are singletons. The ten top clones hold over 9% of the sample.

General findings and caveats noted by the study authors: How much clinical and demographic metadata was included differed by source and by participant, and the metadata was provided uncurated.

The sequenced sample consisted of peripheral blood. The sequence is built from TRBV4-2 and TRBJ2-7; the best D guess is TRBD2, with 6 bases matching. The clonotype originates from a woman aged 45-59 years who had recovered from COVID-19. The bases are TGTGCCAGCAGCCAAGAGGGGGGTACTGAGCAGTACTTC. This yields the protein CASSQEGGTEQYF.